One and the same sample provided the 32 T cell receptor beta chains below, sequenced in a study of blood T cell repertoires in COVID-19. Assay used: immunoSEQ multiplex PCR; TCRdb lists only in-frame clones, some missing. The sample holds approximately 170,000 clones, around 85% seen once. The material sequenced was peripheral blood. These TCRs come from a man aged 55 to 70 with active or convalescent COVID-19.

This CDR3 is CATSDGAGTGGYEQYF. The CDR3 DNA reads as TGTGCCACCAGTGATGGTGCCGGGACAGGGGGCTACGAGCAGTACTTC. The genes are TRBV24-1 and TRBJ2-7; 11 bases align to TRBD1. The germline V gene has CDR1 KGHDR and CDR2 SFDVKD. This CDR3 contains 16 residues. Trimming cost V 3 bases and J 3 bases; bases outside gene matches: 6.

This clone was observed a single time. The chain links TRBV6-5 to TRBJ1-1, with 8 bases fitting TRBD1. Losses at the gene ends were 6 bases for V and 4 bases for J; bases not matched to a gene: 7. CDR3 length: 14 amino acids. Germline CDR1 is MNHEY and CDR2 is SVGAGI. CDR3: CASRSPGQVTEAFF. CDR3 DNA: TGTGCCAGCAGGTCTCCGGGACAGGTCACTGAAGCTTTCTTT.

The rearrangement links TRBV3-1 (or the pseudogene TRBV3-2) to TRBJ1-6, with 7 bases fitting TRBD1. The CDR3 has 15 amino acids. Per germline, CDR1 LGHDT and CDR2 YNNKEL (reference sequence). Losses at the gene ends were 4 bases for V and 7 bases for J; bases not matched to a gene: 7. The DNA for the CDR3 is TGTGCCAGCAGCCTAGGACAGGCCCAAAATTCACCCCTCCACTTT. Translated, it gives CASSLGQAQNSPLHF.

The CDR3: CASSVQLYSNQPQHF. The CDR3 DNA reads TGCGCCAGCAGCGTACAATTATATAGCAATCAGCCCCAGCATTTT. This chain joins TRBV4-1 and TRBJ1-5; D not resolved. Germline V gene lookup returns CDR1 MGHRA and CDR2 YSYEKL. This CDR3 contains 15 residues. V lost 5 bases and J 0 bases, leaving 11 bases between the germline ends.

This chain links TRBV27 with TRBJ1-5, with 7 positions matching TRBD1. The V gene end was trimmed by 3 bases and the J gene end by 2 bases; junction bases not matched to a gene: 4. This CDR3 is built from 15 residues. The germline CDR1 and CDR2 sequences are MNHEY and SMNVEV (reference sequence). DNA of the CDR3: TGTGCCAGCAGTTTCAGCGGACAGGGCAATCAGCCCCAGCATTTT. This gives the protein CASSFSGQGNQPQHF.

The rearrangement joins TRBV3-1 (or the pseudogene TRBV3-2) to TRBJ1-2; TRBD1 agrees at 8 bases. CDR3 length: 13 amino acids. After removal of 4 bases from V and 5 bases from J, the junction contained 3 bases not matched to a gene. Germline CDR1 reads LGHDT; CDR2 reads YNNKEL (reference sequence). In DNA form, the CDR3 reads TGTGCCAGCAGCCCACAGGGGGGATATGGCTACACCTTC. Protein product: CASSPQGGYGYTF.

This rearrangement joins TRBV18 to TRBJ2-7, with 8 bases that match TRBD1. This CDR3 is 15 amino acids long. The germline gives CDR1 KGHSH, CDR2 LQKENI. With V trimmed by 5 bases and J by 3 bases, 9 bases remained unmatched. The CDR3: CASSTAGTGNYEQYF. The CDR3 DNA sequence: TGTGCCAGCTCAACGGCCGGGACAGGAAACTACGAGCAGTACTTC.

The V and J genes are TRBV13 and TRBJ2-3, with 7 nucleotides matching TRBD2. The length of the CDR3 is 14 residues. V shed 5 bases and J 8 bases; nucleotides not matched to a gene: 10. Germline-derived CDR1 and CDR2 are PRHDT and FYEKMQ (reference sequence). As DNA, the CDR3 is TGTGCCAGCAGCCACCCGGCGGGGGTTGGTACGCAGTATTTT. Residues: CASSHPAGVGTQYF.

The chain uses TRBV3-1 (or the pseudogene TRBV3-2) and TRBJ2-1, with D possibly TRBD1 on 5 matching bases. V was clipped by 0 bases and J by 7 bases, with 13 bases between them. CDR1 is LGHDT, CDR2 YNNKEL, per germline (reference sequence). CDR3 size: 15 residues. The CDR3 sequence is CASSQEGQGSNEQFF. The DNA of the CDR3 is TGTGCCAGCAGCCAAGAAGGGCAGGGTAGTAATGAGCAGTTCTTC.

Only one count was recorded for this clone. V and J are TRBV3-1 (or the pseudogene TRBV3-2) and TRBJ2-7, with 7 bases aligning to TRBD2. The germline gives CDR1 LGHDT, CDR2 YNNKEL (reference sequence). The CDR3 has 17 residues. The V segment lost 0 bases and the J segment 4 bases; nucleotides outside the gene matches: 12. The CDR3 DNA follows: TGTGCCAGCAGCCAAGATCGTCAGCGGGGAGGGCCTTACGAGCAGTACTTC. Encoded protein: CASSQDRQRGGPYEQYF.

The chain employs TRBV7-3 and TRBJ2-3; D possibly corresponds to TRBD2 (7 bases). V was pared by 5 bases and J by 5 bases, with 17 bases between. The CDR3 loop spans 15 amino acids. Germline lookup yields CDR1 SGHTA and CDR2 FQGTGA. This CDR3 reads CASSPRGGAGDTQYF. For the CDR3, the DNA is TGTGCCAGCAGCCCCAGGGGAGGGGCGGGAGATACGCAGTATTTT.

This chain uses TRBV28 with TRBJ2-7; D gene ambiguous. V lost 3 bases to trimming and J lost 0 bases, with 12 bases between them. The CDR3 length is 15 residues. Germline V gene lookup returns CDR1 MDHEN and CDR2 SYDVKM. CDR3 sequence: CASSLVSGSSYEQYF. The CDR3 DNA sequence: TGTGCCAGCAGTTTGGTTTCTGGTAGCTCCTACGAGCAGTACTTC.

The V gene is TRBV28, the J gene TRBJ1-1; weak D call: TRBD1 (6 bases). V was pared by 6 bases and J by 1 base, with 15 bases between. The CDR3 has 15 residues. Germline assignment: CDR1 MDHEN and CDR2 SYDVKM. CDR3 nucleotides: TGTGCCAGCAGGGGCGATGGGACACCGAACACTGAAGCTTTCTTT. This sequence encodes CASRGDGTPNTEAFF.

The chain has TRBV11-3 and TRBJ2-1; D is unresolved. The CDR3 consists of 12 residues. CDR1 is SGHNT and CDR2 is YENEEA in the germline V gene. V was pared by 4 bases and J by 7 bases, with 8 bases between. CDR3 in amino acids: CASSSERNEQFF. The CDR3 DNA reads TGTGCCAGCAGCTCCGAGAGGAATGAGCAGTTCTTC. Full variable domain (remainder filled in from reference TRBV11-3 and TRBJ2-1): EAGVVQSPRYKIIEKKQPVAFWCNPISGHNTLYWYLQNLGQGPELLIRYENEEAVDDSQLPKDRFSAERLKGVDSTLKIQPAELGDSAVYLCASSSERNEQFFGPGTRLTVL.

This chain uses TRBV5-4 with TRBJ1-4; 9 bases align to TRBD1. This CDR3 is built from 15 residues. Germline-derived CDR1 and CDR2 are SGHNT and YYREEE (reference sequence). V shed 0 bases, J shed 8 bases, and the junction held 5 bases outside the gene matches. CDR3 bases: TGTGCCAGCAGCTTGGTTGGACAGGGGTACGAAAAACTGTTTTTT. It translates to CASSLVGQGYEKLFF.

The chain uses TRBV10-3 and TRBJ1-2, with 9 positions matching TRBD1. This CDR3 spans 15 amino acids. With 0 bases clipped from V and 3 bases from J, the junction kept 2 bases outside the gene matches. CDR1 ENHRY and CDR2 SYGVKD come from the germline V gene. The CDR3 here is CAISESRTGDYGYTF. The CDR3, as DNA: TGTGCCATCAGTGAGTCGAGGACAGGGGACTATGGCTACACCTTC.

V usage is TRBV15 and J usage is TRBJ2-1; 11 bases are a match to TRBD2. In germline, CDR1 is LNHNV, CDR2 YYDKDF (reference sequence). Trimming at V came to 8 bases and at J to 7 bases, leaving 7 bases not matched to a gene. This CDR3 region has 14 residues. The CDR3 DNA reads as TGTGCCACCGGAATAGCGGGGGGGCTGAATGAGCAGTTCTTC. Protein sequence: CATGIAGGLNEQFF.

This chain uses TRBV3-1 (or the pseudogene TRBV3-2) with TRBJ2-4; a weak D match, TRBD2 (6 bases). V dropped 3 bases and J dropped 5 bases, with 14 bases sitting between them. This CDR3 spans 15 amino acids. Germline assignment: CDR1 LGHDT and CDR2 YNNKEL (reference sequence). DNA for the CDR3: TGTGCCAGCAGCCAGGGCCCCGGGAGCCAAAACATTCAGTACTTC. Residues: CASSQGPGSQNIQYF.

The DNA for the CDR3 is TGTGCCAGCAGCTTTACAGGGTTTCAAGATACGCAGTATTTT. Translating it yields CASSFTGFQDTQYF. The V and J genes are TRBV7-9 and TRBJ2-3; D may be TRBD1 (6 bases). Trimming left V 3 bases short and J 5 bases short, with 12 bases between. The CDR3 contains 14 residues. Germline CDR1 is SEHNR and CDR2 is FQNEAQ (reference sequence). Full variable domain (remainder filled in from reference TRBV7-9 and TRBJ2-3): DTGVSQNPRHKITKRGQNVTFRCDPISEHNRLYWYRQTLGQGPEFLTYFQNEAQLEKSRLLSDRFSAERPKGSFSTLEIQRTEQGDSAMYLCASSFTGFQDTQYFGPGTRLTVL.

The chain combines TRBV28 with TRBJ1-5, with D unclear. The germline CDR1 and CDR2 sequences are MDHEN and SYDVKM. The CDR3 length is 14 residues. V was pared by 5 bases and J by 2 bases, with 10 bases between. The CDR3 reads CASSGGLGNQPQHF. The CDR3, as DNA: TGTGCCAGCAGTGGAGGTTTGGGCAATCAGCCCCAGCATTTT.

The chain has TRBV3-1 (or the pseudogene TRBV3-2) and TRBJ2-3; 13 nucleotides line up with TRBD2. The germline V gene encodes CDR1 LGHDT and CDR2 YNNKEL (reference sequence). Germline trimming cut 4 bases from V and 7 bases from J; bases unmatched to any gene: 8. This CDR3 contains 16 residues. The CDR3 DNA sequence: TGTGCCAGCAGCCCAGGACTAGCGGGAGAATTGTATACGCAGTATTTT. Translating it yields CASSPGLAGELYTQYF.

The chain couples TRBV6-5 to TRBJ2-1; unclear D gene. This CDR3 is built from 16 residues. Trimming cost V 0 bases and J 0 bases, with 9 bases left between them. Germline-derived CDR1 and CDR2 are MNHEY and SVGAGI. The CDR3 DNA sequence: TGTGCCAGCAGTTACTCGACACTCCGCTCCTACAATGAGCAGTTCTTC. Translated, it gives CASSYSTLRSYNEQFF.

The V and J genes are TRBV6-5 and TRBJ2-1; D remains unclear. With 5 bases removed from V and 8 bases from J, the gap between germline ends came to 16 bases. Germline CDR1 is MNHEY and CDR2 is SVGAGI. CDR3 length equals 14 residues. The CDR3 reads CASSPPRRPHEQFF. The CDR3 DNA is TGTGCCAGCAGTCCCCCGAGGCGCCCGCATGAGCAGTTCTTC.

This chain links TRBV29-1 with TRBJ1-1; 11 nucleotides line up with TRBD1. The CDR3 sequence is 13 residues long. The germline V gene has CDR1 SQVTM and CDR2 ANQGSEA. Germline trimming cut 0 bases from V and 11 bases from J; bases unmatched to any gene: 5. The CDR3 loop reads CSVEDAGQGGAFF. The CDR3 coding sequence is TGCAGCGTTGAAGATGCGGGACAGGGGGGGGCTTTCTTT.

The chain carries TRBV3-1 (or the pseudogene TRBV3-2) and TRBJ1-6; 12 nucleotides align to TRBD1. V was pared by 4 bases and J by 7 bases, with 11 bases of the junction left unmatched. This CDR3 is 18 amino acids long. CDR1 is LGHDT and CDR2 is YNNKEL in the germline V gene (reference sequence). The CDR3 reads CASSRGEGTGGLNSPLHF. CDR3 DNA: TGTGCCAGCAGCCGCGGCGAAGGGACAGGGGGCTTGAATTCACCCCTCCACTTT.

This chain connects TRBV27 to TRBJ2-7; 7 nucleotides match TRBD1. Germline V gene sequence: CDR1 MNHEY, CDR2 SMNVEV (reference sequence). Trimming took 6 bases from V and 2 from J; bases not matched to a gene: 7. The CDR3 covers 14 residues. The CDR3 nucleotides are TGTGCCAGCAGATCGGACAGGACCGCCTACGAGCAGTACTTC. It translates to CASRSDRTAYEQYF.

This sequence joins TRBV25-1 and TRBJ2-1, with 7 bases identical to TRBD2. The CDR3 spans 15 residues. Germline assignment: CDR1 MGHDK and CDR2 SYGVNS. V dropped 2 bases and J dropped 6; count of bases not matched to a gene: 7. The CDR3 DNA reads TGTGCCAGCAGTGAAGGCGGGGGTCCATCCAATGAGCAGTTCTTC. This sequence encodes CASSEGGGPSNEQFF.

The chain combines TRBV12-3 or TRBV12-4 with TRBJ2-5; 7 nucleotides match TRBD1. CDR3 length: 13 amino acids. The V and J ends lost 6 bases and 3 bases, in that order; junction bases with no gene match: 4. The CDR3 DNA reads TGTGCCAGCAGCCTGACAGGGAAAGAGACCCAGTACTTC. Translated: CASSLTGKETQYF.

The V call is TRBV28, the J call TRBJ1-6, with 9 bases fitting TRBD1. V lost 5 bases, J lost 10 bases, and 9 bases stayed unmatched. Per the germline V gene, CDR1 is MDHEN and CDR2 is SYDVKM. The CDR3 is made up of 15 amino acids. CDR3 in DNA: TGTGCCAGCAGTCCACCGGACAGGGGTGGGTCACCCCTCCACTTT. Its translation is CASSPPDRGGSPLHF.

This chain connects TRBV11-2 to TRBJ2-2; D possibly corresponds to TRBD1 (6 bases). The V gene's germline CDR1 is SGHAT and CDR2 FQNNGV. Trimming stripped 2 bases from V and 8 bases from J, with 12 bases between. CDR3 length equals 14 residues. CDR3 bases: TGTGCCAGCAGCTTAACAGGGTCGAAAGGGGAGCTGTTTTTT. Protein product: CASSLTGSKGELFF.

This clone has just one count. The chain uses TRBV29-1 and TRBJ2-3, with 9 bases matching TRBD2. With 7 bases clipped from V and 4 bases from J, the junction kept 9 bases outside the gene matches. The germline V gene has CDR1 SQVTM and CDR2 ANQGSEA. CDR3 size: 14 residues. The CDR3 bases are TGCAGCGCCGACGGCGGGGGGGAGTCAGATACGCAGTATTTT. Amino acid sequence: CSADGGGESDTQYF.

The chain couples TRBV12-5 to TRBJ2-6; no firm D call. The ends were cut back, 9 bases at V and 2 bases at J, with 5 bases in the middle. Germline V gives CDR1 LGHNT, CDR2 FRNRAP. The CDR3 is 12 residues long. CDR3 protein: CARGAGANVLTF. CDR3 bases: TGTGCTAGGGGCGCTGGGGCCAACGTCCTGACTTTC.